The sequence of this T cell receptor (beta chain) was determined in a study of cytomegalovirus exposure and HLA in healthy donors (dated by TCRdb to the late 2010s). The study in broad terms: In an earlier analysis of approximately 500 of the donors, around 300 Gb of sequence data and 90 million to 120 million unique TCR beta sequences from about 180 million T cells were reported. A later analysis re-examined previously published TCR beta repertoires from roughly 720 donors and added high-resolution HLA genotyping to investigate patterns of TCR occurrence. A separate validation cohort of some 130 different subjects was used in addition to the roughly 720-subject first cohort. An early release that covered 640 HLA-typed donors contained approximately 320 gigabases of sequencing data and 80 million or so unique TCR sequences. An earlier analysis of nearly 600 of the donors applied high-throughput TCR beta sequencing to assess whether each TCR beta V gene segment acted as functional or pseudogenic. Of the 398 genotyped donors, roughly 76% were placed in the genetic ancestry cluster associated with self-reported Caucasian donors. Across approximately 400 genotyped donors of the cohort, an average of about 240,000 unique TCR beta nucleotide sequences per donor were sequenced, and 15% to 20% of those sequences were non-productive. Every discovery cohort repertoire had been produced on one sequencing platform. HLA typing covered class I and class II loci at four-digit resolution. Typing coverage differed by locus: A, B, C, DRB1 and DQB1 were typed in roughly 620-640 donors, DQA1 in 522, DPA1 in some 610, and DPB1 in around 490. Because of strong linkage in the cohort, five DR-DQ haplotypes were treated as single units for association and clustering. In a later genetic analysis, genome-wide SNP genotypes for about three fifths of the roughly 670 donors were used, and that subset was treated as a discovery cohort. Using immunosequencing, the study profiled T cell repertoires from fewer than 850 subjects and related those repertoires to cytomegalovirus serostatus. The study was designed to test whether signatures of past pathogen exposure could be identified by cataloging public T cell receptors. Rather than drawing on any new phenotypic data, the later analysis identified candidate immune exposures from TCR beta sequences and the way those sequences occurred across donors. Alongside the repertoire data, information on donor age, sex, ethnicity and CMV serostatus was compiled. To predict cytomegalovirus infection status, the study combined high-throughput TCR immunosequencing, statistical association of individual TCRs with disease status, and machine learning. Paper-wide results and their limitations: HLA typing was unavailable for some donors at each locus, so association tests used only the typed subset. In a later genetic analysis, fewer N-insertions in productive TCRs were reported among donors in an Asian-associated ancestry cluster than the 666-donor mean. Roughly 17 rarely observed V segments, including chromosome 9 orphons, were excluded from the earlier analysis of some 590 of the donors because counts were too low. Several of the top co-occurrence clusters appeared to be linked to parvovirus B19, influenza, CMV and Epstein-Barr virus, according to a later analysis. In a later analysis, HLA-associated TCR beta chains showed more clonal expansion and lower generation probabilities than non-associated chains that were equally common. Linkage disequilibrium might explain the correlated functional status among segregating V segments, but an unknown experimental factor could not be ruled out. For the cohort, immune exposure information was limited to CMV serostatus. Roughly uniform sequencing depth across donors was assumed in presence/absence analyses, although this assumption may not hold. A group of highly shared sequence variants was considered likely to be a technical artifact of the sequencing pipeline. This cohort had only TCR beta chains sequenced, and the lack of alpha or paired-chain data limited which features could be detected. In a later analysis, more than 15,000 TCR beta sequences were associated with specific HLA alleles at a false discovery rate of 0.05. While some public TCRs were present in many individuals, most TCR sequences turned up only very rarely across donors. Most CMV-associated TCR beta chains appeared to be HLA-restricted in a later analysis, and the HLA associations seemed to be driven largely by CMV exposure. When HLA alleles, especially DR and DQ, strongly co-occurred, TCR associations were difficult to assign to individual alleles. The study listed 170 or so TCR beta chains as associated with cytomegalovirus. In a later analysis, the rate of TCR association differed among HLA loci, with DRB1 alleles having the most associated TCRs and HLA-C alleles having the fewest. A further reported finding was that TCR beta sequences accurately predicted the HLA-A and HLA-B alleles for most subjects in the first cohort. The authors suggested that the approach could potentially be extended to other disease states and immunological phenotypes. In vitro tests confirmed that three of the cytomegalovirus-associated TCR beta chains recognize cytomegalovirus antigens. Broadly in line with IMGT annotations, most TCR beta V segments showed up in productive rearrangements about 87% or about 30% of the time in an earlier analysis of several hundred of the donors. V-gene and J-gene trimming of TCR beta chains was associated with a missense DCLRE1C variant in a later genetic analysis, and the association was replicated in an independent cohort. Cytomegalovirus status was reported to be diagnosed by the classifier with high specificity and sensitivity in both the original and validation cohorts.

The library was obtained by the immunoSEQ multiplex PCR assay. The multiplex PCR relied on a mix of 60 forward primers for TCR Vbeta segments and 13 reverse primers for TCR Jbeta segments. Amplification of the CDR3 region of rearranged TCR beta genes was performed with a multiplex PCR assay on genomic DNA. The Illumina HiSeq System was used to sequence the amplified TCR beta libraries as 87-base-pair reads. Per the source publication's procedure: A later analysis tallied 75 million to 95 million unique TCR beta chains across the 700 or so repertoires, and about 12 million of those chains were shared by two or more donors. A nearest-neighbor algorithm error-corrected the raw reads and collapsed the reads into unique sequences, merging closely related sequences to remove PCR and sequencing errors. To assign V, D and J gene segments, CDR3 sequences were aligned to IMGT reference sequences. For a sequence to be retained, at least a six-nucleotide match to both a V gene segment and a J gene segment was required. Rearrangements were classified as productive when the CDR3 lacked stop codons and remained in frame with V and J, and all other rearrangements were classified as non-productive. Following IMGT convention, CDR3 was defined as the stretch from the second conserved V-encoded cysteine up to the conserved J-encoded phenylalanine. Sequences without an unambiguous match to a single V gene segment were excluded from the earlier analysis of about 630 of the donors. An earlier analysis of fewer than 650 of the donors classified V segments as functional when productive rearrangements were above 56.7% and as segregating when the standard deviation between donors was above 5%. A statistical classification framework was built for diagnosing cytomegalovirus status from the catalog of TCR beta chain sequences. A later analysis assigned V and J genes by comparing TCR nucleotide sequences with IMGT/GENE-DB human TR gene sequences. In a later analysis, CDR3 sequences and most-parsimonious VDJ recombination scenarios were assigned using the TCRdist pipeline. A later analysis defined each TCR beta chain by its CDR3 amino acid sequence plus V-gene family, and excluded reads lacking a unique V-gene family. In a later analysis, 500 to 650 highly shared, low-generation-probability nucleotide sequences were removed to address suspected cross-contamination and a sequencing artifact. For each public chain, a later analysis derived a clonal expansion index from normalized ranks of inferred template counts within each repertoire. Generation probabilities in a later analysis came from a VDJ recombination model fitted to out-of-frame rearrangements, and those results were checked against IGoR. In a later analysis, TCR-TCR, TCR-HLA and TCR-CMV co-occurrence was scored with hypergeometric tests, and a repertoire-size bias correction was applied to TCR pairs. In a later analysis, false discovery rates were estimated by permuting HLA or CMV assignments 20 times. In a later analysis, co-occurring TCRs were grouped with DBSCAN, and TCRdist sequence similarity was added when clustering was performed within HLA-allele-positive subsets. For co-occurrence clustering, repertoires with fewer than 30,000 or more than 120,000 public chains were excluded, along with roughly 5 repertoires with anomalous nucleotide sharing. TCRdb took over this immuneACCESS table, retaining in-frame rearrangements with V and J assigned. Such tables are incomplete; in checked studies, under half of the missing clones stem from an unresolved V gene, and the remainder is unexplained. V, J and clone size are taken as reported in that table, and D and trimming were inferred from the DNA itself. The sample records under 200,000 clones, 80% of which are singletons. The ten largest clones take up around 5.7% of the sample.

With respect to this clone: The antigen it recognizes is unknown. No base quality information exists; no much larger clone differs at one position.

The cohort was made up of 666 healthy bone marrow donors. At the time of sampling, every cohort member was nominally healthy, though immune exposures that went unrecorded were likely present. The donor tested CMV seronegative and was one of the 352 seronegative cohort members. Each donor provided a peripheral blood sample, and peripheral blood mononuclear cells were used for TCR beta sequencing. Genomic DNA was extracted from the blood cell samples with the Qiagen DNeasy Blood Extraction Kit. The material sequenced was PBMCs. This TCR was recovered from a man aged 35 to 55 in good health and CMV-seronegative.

At the DNA level, the sequence is TGCGCCAGCAGCTTGGGGACAGGGGTTAACTATGGCTACACCTTC. The resulting protein is CASSLGTGVNYGYTF. The chain employs TRBV5-1 and TRBJ1-2, with 9 bases in between that match TRBD1. The germline V gene provides CDR1 SGHRS and CDR2 YFSETQ. Trimmed from V: 0 bases; trimmed from J: 1 base; junction bases lacking a gene match: 1. The CDR3 spans 15 residues, from the cysteine through the phenylalanine. The DNA shown is the 45-base CDR3, in frame from base 1.